One TCR beta chain is described in this entry. No cognate antigen has been identified for it. Base quality data are lacking; no much larger clone is found one base away. This sample was taken from a study of blood T cell repertoires in COVID-19 (TCRdb year 2020). A note on the overall study: The collaborator samples originated in the United States, Italy and Spain and spanned the acute and convalescent phases of COVID-19. The material from the prospective study consisted of cDNA or gDNA derived from T cells, B-cell-depleted T cells, or PBMCs. Deeply sampled blood TCRbeta repertoires from subjects exposed to, actively infected with, or recovered from COVID-19 were included in the dataset. The repertoires were released in a freely available public database meant as a resource for research on the immune response to SARS-CoV-2. Samples were obtained from the ongoing ImmuneRACE study (first 160 participants) and from 1,000 to 1,500 subjects provided by 6 global collaborators. The sample metadata nearly always contained a de-identified subject ID, COVID-19 status, age in years and sex. HLA class I and class II types, where available, came from metadata supplied by the sample provider rather than from assay-based typing. Findings and caveats that apply to the study as a whole: Clinical and demographic metadata were provided uncurated, with the amount varying by source and participant.

The collaborating institutions used their own protocols to collect whole blood in K2EDTA tubes. Collaborator samples were shipped for TCRbeta analysis as frozen whole blood, isolated PBMCs, or DNA extracted from either sample type. TCRbeta CDR3 regions were amplified from genomic DNA by means of the immunoSEQ Assay, a bias-controlled multiplex PCR. The study's processing was this. The number of nucleated cells in each sample was estimated by amplification of reference gene primers within the assay. To quantify the absolute abundance of each unique TCRbeta CDR3 rearrangement, sequence reads were collapsed and filtered. For each sample, productive Simpson clonality was calculated as the square root of Simpson's diversity index over productive rearrangements. Held by TCRdb, this immuneACCESS table contains in-frame sequences only and omits some clones. Under half of the omission traces to an unresolved V gene where checked; the cause of the rest is unknown. From that table come the V and J calls and clone size; the DNA was used to work out D and trimming. The sample table shows approximately 330,000 clones, and roughly 90% are seen once. The ten largest account for 3.5% to 4% of the sample.

The sequencing sample was made of peripheral blood. This clonotype was obtained from a woman in her fifties or sixties with active or convalescent COVID-19.

The nucleotides are TGTGCCAGCAGTACCCGGCTAGCGGGGGGCGGCGAGCAGTACTTC. It specifies CASSTRLAGGGEQYF. The sequence joins TRBV27 to TRBJ2-7; TRBD2 lines up with 11 middle nucleotides. CDR1 MNHEY and CDR2 SMNVEV are derived from the germline V gene (reference sequence). The junction shows trimming of 5 bases on V and 6 bases on J, and the gene matches do not reach 9 bases of it. CDR3 length: 15 amino acids, cysteine to phenylalanine. The read is trimmed to its CDR3 DNA, 45 bases read in frame from base 1.